A single sample is the source of the 32 T cell receptor beta chains below, sequenced in a study of blood T cell repertoires in COVID-19. Clones were read by immunoSEQ multiplex PCR, and TCRdb kept only the in-frame ones, dropping some. The repertoire includes a few hundred thousand clones, roughly 86% of them detected once, and around 10% sits in the top ten. Sequencing used peripheral blood. The receptors here all came from a woman in her thirties with COVID-19, enrolled during active disease.

This chain links TRBV10-3 with TRBJ1-1; no firm D call. V was cut by 3 bases and J by 3 bases, with 11 bases left in between. Germline CDR1 and CDR2: ENHRY and SYGVKD. This CDR3 is built from 14 residues. The CDR3 here is CAISDVGADTEAFF. In nucleotides, the CDR3 is TGTGCCATCAGTGATGTGGGAGCAGACACTGAAGCTTTCTTT.

The V gene is TRBV5-4, the J gene TRBJ2-3, with 9 positions matching TRBD1. Germline V gene sequence: CDR1 SGHNT, CDR2 YYREEE (reference sequence). The CDR3 length is 16 residues. V shed 2 bases, J shed 6 bases, and the junction held 10 bases outside the gene matches. The DNA of the CDR3 is TGTGCCAGCAGCTTAACCCGGGACAGGGACGTGGATACGCAGTATTTT. Amino acids: CASSLTRDRDVDTQYF.

The J gene is TRBJ1-1, the V gene TRBV27, with 8 bases fitting TRBD1. This CDR3 has 18 amino acids. V lost 1 base, J lost 5 bases, and 15 bases stayed unmatched. Germline loops: CDR1 MNHEY, CDR2 SMNVEV (reference sequence). In DNA, the CDR3 is TGTGCCAGCAGTTTATATATAGGGTCAGGGGGCGCCTTTACTGAAGCTTTCTTT. This codes for CASSLYIGSGGAFTEAFF.

The genes are TRBV18 and TRBJ1-5; D gene uncertain. Trimming removed 6 bases from V and 6 bases from J, with 12 bases in between. Per germline, CDR1 KGHSH and CDR2 LQKENI. The CDR3 sequence is 13 residues long. Here the CDR3 DNA reads TGTGCCAGCTCCCCCACTGCGGGTCAGCCCCAGCATTTT. As protein: CASSPTAGQPQHF. The full variable domain, in which reference TRBV18 and TRBJ1-5 provide the parts outside the CDR3, is NAGVMQNPRHLVRRRGQEARLRCSPMKGHSHVYWYRQLPEEGLKFMVYLQKENIIDESGMPKERFSAEFPKEGPSILRIQQVVRGDSAAYFCASSPTAGQPQHFGDGTRLSIL.

J is TRBJ1-5 and V is TRBV2; TRBD1 is a possible D gene (5 bases). CDR3 length: 16 amino acids. V lost 8 bases and J lost 0, with 17 bases in between. Germline V CDR1 and CDR2: SNHLY, FYNNEI. The CDR3 DNA is TGTGCCAGCTCCCCTAGACAGTTAGATAGCAATCAGCCCCAGCATTTT. This translates into CASSPRQLDSNQPQHF.

CDR3 DNA sequence: TGTGCCAGCAGTGAAGGAGGGGTTCTTAATGAGCAGTTCTTC. The encoded protein is CASSEGGVLNEQFF. V is TRBV6-4 and J is TRBJ2-1; D possibly corresponds to TRBD2 (6 bases). Germline CDR1 is MRHNA and CDR2 is SNTAGT. This CDR3 has 14 residues. V shed 3 bases and J shed 7 bases, with 13 bases lying between them.

The CDR3 DNA reads TGTGCCAGCAGCCAACCGGGACAGCATAACTATGGCTACACCTTC. Residues: CASSQPGQHNYGYTF. This sequence joins TRBV7-9 and TRBJ1-2; TRBD1 agrees at 7 bases. This CDR3 has 15 residues. The trim removed 5 bases at V and 1 base at J, leaving 7 bases unmatched. Germline CDR1 SEHNR, CDR2 FQNEAQ (reference sequence).

J is TRBJ2-3 and V is TRBV27; tentative D call: TRBD2 (7 bases). The germline V and J ends were trimmed by 4 bases and 1 base, with 9 bases remaining between them. The germline V gene encodes CDR1 MNHEY and CDR2 SMNVEV (reference sequence). The CDR3 runs to 14 residues. CDR3 bases: TGTGCCAGCAGTTCCGGGGGGCGCACAGATACGCAGTATTTT. It encodes CASSSGGRTDTQYF.

The chain carries TRBV19 and TRBJ1-1; D remains ambiguous. Germline V gene sequence: CDR1 LNHDA, CDR2 SQIVND (reference sequence). Trimming left V 6 bases short and J 2 bases short, with 7 bases between. The CDR3 is 12 amino acids. The CDR3 reads CASRRPNTEAFF. In DNA form, the CDR3 reads TGTGCCAGTAGGCGGCCAAACACTGAAGCTTTCTTT.

The chain uses TRBV13 and TRBJ1-2, with D perhaps matching TRBD1 (6 bases). Germline-derived CDR1 and CDR2 are PRHDT and FYEKMQ (reference sequence). V was cut by 5 bases and J by 5 bases, with 15 bases left in between. The CDR3 is made up of 14 amino acids. Here the CDR3 DNA reads TGTGCCAGCAGCGGCGAGGACAGCAGTTATGGCTACACCTTC. This gives the protein CASSGEDSSYGYTF.

V and J are TRBV7-2 and TRBJ1-1; tentative D call: TRBD1 (5 bases). The germline V gene encodes CDR1 SGHTA and CDR2 FQGNSA. This CDR3 contains 14 residues. Trimming cost V 5 bases and J 2 bases, with 12 bases left between them. Written as DNA, the CDR3 is TGTGCCAGCAGCGGGGGACTAAGAAACACTGAAGCTTTCTTT. Its translation is CASSGGLRNTEAFF.

This chain uses TRBV28 with TRBJ1-4; D is unclear. The V end lost 5 bases, the J end lost 5 bases, and 12 bases lay between the germline ends. CDR3 length: 14 amino acids. In germline, CDR1 is MDHEN, CDR2 SYDVKM. The CDR3 reads CASSHRPGNEKLFF. The CDR3 bases are TGTGCCAGCAGTCACCGTCCGGGGAATGAAAAACTGTTTTTT.

The chain is built from TRBV3-1 (or the pseudogene TRBV3-2) and TRBJ1-6, with D possibly TRBD1 on 6 matching bases. The CDR3 extends over 14 amino acids. Trimming removed 5 bases at V and 9 bases at J, with 14 bases between. Germline V gene sequence: CDR1 LGHDT, CDR2 YNNKEL (reference sequence). The CDR3 nucleotides read TGTGCCAGCAGCTTGACAGGATTTGGTTCACCCCTCCACTTT. This codes for CASSLTGFGSPLHF.

This clone appeared a single time. In nucleotides, the CDR3 is TGTGCCAGCAGCTGGGGGGGATTGAATGAAAAACTGTTTTTT. Translating gives CASSWGGLNEKLFF. The chain uses TRBV5-6 and TRBJ1-4; a possible D gene is TRBD1 (5 bases). Germline V lookup: CDR1 SGHDT, CDR2 YYEEEE. The CDR3 loop spans 14 amino acids. V lost 3 bases and J 5 bases, leaving 11 bases between the germline ends. Using reference TRBV5-6 and TRBJ1-4 for the parts outside the CDR3, the full variable domain is DAGVTQSPTHLIKTRGQQVTLRCSPKSGHDTVSWYQQALGQGPQFIFQYYEEEERQRGNFPDRFSGHQFPNYSSELNVNALLLGDSALYLCASSWGGLNEKLFFGSGTQLSVL.

The table lists this clone with a count of one. The chain is built from TRBV5-1 and TRBJ1-1; D is uncertain. Per the germline V gene, CDR1 is SGHRS and CDR2 is YFSETQ. The CDR3 totals 16 residues. V was shortened by 1 base and J by 3 bases, with 16 bases between the two germline ends. CDR3 coding DNA: TGCGCCAGCAGCTTGCACCCGGTCGCCCTGGACACTGAAGCTTTCTTT. It yields the protein CASSLHPVALDTEAFF.

This clone was recorded once. V gene TRBV27 combines with J gene TRBJ1-5, with a possible D match to TRBD1 (5 bases). The germline V gene encodes CDR1 MNHEY and CDR2 SMNVEV (reference sequence). The CDR3 is 15 amino acids. Trimming removed 7 bases from V and 3 bases from J, with 16 bases in between. The CDR3 here is CASTPRKGDNQPQHF. DNA of the CDR3: TGTGCCAGCACCCCCAGGAAAGGGGACAATCAGCCCCAGCATTTT.

The CDR3 DNA is TGTGCCAGCAGCTTAAATCCGTACAGGGACGAGCAGTACTTC. It codes for CASSLNPYRDEQYF. V and J are TRBV11-2 and TRBJ2-7; tentative D call: TRBD1 (6 bases). The CDR3 has 14 amino acids. CDR1 and CDR2 (germline): SGHAT, FQNNGV. V dropped 2 bases and J dropped 5 bases, with 13 bases sitting between them.

The J gene is TRBJ2-5, the V gene TRBV5-4; TRBD2 is a possible D gene (7 bases). The germline V gene encodes CDR1 SGHNT and CDR2 YYREEE (reference sequence). CDR3 length equals 14 residues. The ends were cut back, 3 bases at V and 5 bases at J, with 14 bases in the middle. The CDR3 DNA reads as TGTGCCAGCAGCTGGGGGGCGGGGGCTGAGACCCAGTACTTC. This gives the protein CASSWGAGAETQYF.

V and J are TRBV19 and TRBJ1-1, with D perhaps TRBD1 (5 bases). CDR1 is LNHDA and CDR2 is SQIVND in the germline V gene (reference sequence). The germline V and J ends were trimmed by 3 bases and 0 bases, with 14 bases remaining between them. The CDR3 spans 16 residues. The CDR3 is CASSIPRGSLNTEAFF. The DNA for the CDR3 is TGTGCCAGTAGTATCCCGCGGGGGAGCTTGAACACTGAAGCTTTCTTT. The full variable domain, rest sourced from reference TRBV19 and TRBJ1-1, is DGGITQSPKYLFRKEGQNVTLSCEQNLNHDAMYWYRQDPGQGLRLIYYSQIVNDFQKGDIAEGYSVSREKKESFPLTVTSAQKNPTAFYLCASSIPRGSLNTEAFFGQGTRLTVV.

The V and J genes are TRBV5-6 and TRBJ2-1; perhaps TRBD1 as D (6 bases). There are 13 residues in the CDR3. Germline loops: CDR1 SGHDT, CDR2 YYEEEE. The V gene lost 4 bases and the J gene lost 6 bases, with 11 bases spanning the gap. The CDR3 here is CASSGGSGNEQFF. The CDR3 nucleotides are TGTGCCAGCAGCGGGGGCTCGGGCAATGAGCAGTTCTTC.

The J gene is TRBJ1-6, the V gene TRBV28; TRBD1 agrees at 7 bases. CDR1 and CDR2 from the germline V gene are MDHEN and SYDVKM. Germline trimming cut 7 bases from V and 9 bases from J; bases unmatched to any gene: 21. This CDR3 is 18 amino acids long. CDR3 nucleotide sequence: TGTGCCAGCACCCACCCATACCTTGCCGGGACAGATAGTTCACCCCTCCACTTT. Its translation is CASTHPYLAGTDSSPLHF.

This clone has more than one count but fewer than ten. The rearrangement joins TRBV6-2 or TRBV6-3 to TRBJ2-3; 11 bases line up with TRBD1. V trimming: 6 bases; J trimming: 9 bases; junction bases outside the gene matches: 2. CDR3 size: 12 residues. Germline V lookup: CDR1 MNHEY, CDR2 SVGEGT. This CDR3 is CASSRTGGTQYF. CDR3 DNA: TGTGCCAGCAGCCGGACAGGGGGCACGCAGTATTTT.

The chain employs TRBV19 and TRBJ1-1; 7 positions agree with TRBD1. V gave up 7 bases and J gave up 5 bases; unmatched junction bases: 10. The CDR3 is made up of 14 amino acids. Germline V CDR1 and CDR2: LNHDA, SQIVND (reference sequence). CDR3 region: CASTVTGVRTEAFF. The CDR3 coding sequence is TGTGCCAGTACCGTCACAGGGGTTCGGACTGAAGCTTTCTTT. Together with reference TRBV19 and TRBJ1-1, the CDR3 gives the full variable domain: DGGITQSPKYLFRKEGQNVTLSCEQNLNHDAMYWYRQDPGQGLRLIYYSQIVNDFQKGDIAEGYSVSREKKESFPLTVTSAQKNPTAFYLCASTVTGVRTEAFFGQGTRLTVV.

This sequence joins TRBV27 and TRBJ1-6, with D perhaps matching TRBD1 (5 bases). Germline V gives CDR1 MNHEY, CDR2 SMNVEV (reference sequence). Between the trimmed V and J ends, which lost 4 bases and 3 bases, there was a span of 16 bases. CDR3 length: 17 residues. The chain's CDR3 is CASSSFGGAGYNSPLHF. CDR3 DNA sequence: TGTGCCAGCAGTTCATTCGGAGGGGCCGGCTATAATTCACCCCTCCACTTT.

The rearrangement links TRBV5-1 to TRBJ1-2; D is unclear. The CDR3 sequence is 13 residues long. V lost 1 base, J lost 0 bases, and 4 bases lay in between. Germline lookup yields CDR1 SGHRS and CDR2 YFSETQ. CDR3 in DNA: TGCGCCAGCAGCTTGTCGTCTAACTATGGCTACACCTTC. Amino acids: CASSLSSNYGYTF.

J is TRBJ2-3 and V is TRBV3-1 (or the pseudogene TRBV3-2), with a weak D call TRBD2 (6 bases). The CDR3 totals 14 residues. CDR1 and CDR2 (germline): LGHDT, YNNKEL (reference sequence). V lost 6 bases to trimming and J lost 1 base, with 11 bases between them. The DNA for the CDR3 is TGTGCCAGCAGTTACTCGGGGGGCACAGATACGCAGTATTTT. This encodes CASSYSGGTDTQYF.

This chain joins TRBV7-6 and TRBJ2-4, with 9 bases matching TRBD2. Germline CDR1 SGHVS, CDR2 FNYEAQ. CDR3 length: 16 amino acids. The V segment lost 3 bases and the J segment 4 bases; nucleotides outside the gene matches: 7. This chain's CDR3 is CASSFRAGGLKNIQYF. DNA for the CDR3: TGTGCCAGCAGCTTTAGGGCGGGGGGGCTTAAAAACATTCAGTACTTC.

V is TRBV20-1 and J is TRBJ1-2; 7 positions agree with TRBD1. The V segment lost 8 bases and the J segment 2 bases; nucleotides outside the gene matches: 2. In germline, CDR1 is DFQATT, CDR2 SNEGSKA (reference sequence). This CDR3 has 11 amino acids. CDR3 residues: CSPGQNYGYTF. DNA of the CDR3: TGCAGTCCGGGACAGAACTATGGCTACACCTTC.

The chain couples TRBV11-2 to TRBJ1-1, with TRBD1 matching 7 bases. This CDR3 comprises 14 residues. The ends lost 7 bases at V and 3 bases at J; junction bases unmatched: 8. The germline CDR1 and CDR2 sequences are SGHAT and FQNNGV. The CDR3 is CASNRGQVDTEAFF. The CDR3 DNA sequence: TGTGCCAGCAACAGGGGTCAAGTGGACACTGAAGCTTTCTTT.

This chain connects TRBV7-2 to TRBJ2-1; D might be TRBD1 (5 bases). This CDR3 is 15 amino acids long. The germline V and J ends were trimmed by 5 bases and 0 bases, with 11 bases remaining between them. Looked up from germline, CDR1 is SGHTA and CDR2 is FQGNSA. Here the CDR3 DNA reads TGTGCCAGCAGCCCTGGGGCTACCTCCTACAATGAGCAGTTCTTC. Residues: CASSPGATSYNEQFF.

V usage is TRBV6-5 and J usage is TRBJ1-3; D remains ambiguous. Trimming left V 4 bases short and J 11 bases short, with 18 bases between. In germline, CDR1 is MNHEY, CDR2 SVGAGI. This CDR3 has 14 amino acids. The CDR3: CASSSGLSPYPIYF. CDR3 bases: TGTGCCAGCAGTTCCGGACTATCCCCCTACCCCATATATTTT.

The genes are TRBV27 and TRBJ1-6; 7 nucleotides align to TRBD1. CDR3 length: 15 amino acids. V gave up 3 bases and J gave up 7 bases; unmatched junction bases: 6. Per germline, CDR1 MNHEY and CDR2 SMNVEV (reference sequence). CDR3 sequence (DNA): TGTGCCAGCAGTTTCTGGGACAGCAGCAATTCACCCCTCCACTTT. Translated: CASSFWDSSNSPLHF.